A single sample gave rise to the 28 T cell receptor beta chains below, sequenced in a study of blood T cell repertoires in COVID-19. Clones were sequenced by immunoSEQ multiplex PCR, and TCRdb holds only the in-frame ones, with some missing. Among about 130,000 clones listed, about 90% were seen once. Sequenced material: peripheral blood. These receptors came from a man between 45 and 60 years old with COVID-19, enrolled during active disease.

This sequence joins TRBV7-2 and TRBJ1-6, with D uncertain. The CDR3 is made up of 13 amino acids. Germline V lookup: CDR1 SGHTA, CDR2 FQGNSA. With 0 bases removed from V and 9 bases from J, the gap between germline ends came to 6 bases. The CDR3, as DNA: TGTGCCAGCAGCTTAGCCTCAGGTTCACCCCTCCACTTT. Translation: CASSLASGSPLHF.

The V and J genes are TRBV6-5 and TRBJ1-1; 10 bases align to TRBD1. After removal of 6 bases from V and 8 bases from J, the junction contained 6 bases not matched to a gene. The CDR3 is 13 residues long. Looked up from germline, CDR1 is MNHEY and CDR2 is SVGAGI. The CDR3 DNA follows: TGTGCCAGCAGGGGACAGGGGCATAACGAAGCTTTCTTT. Protein: CASRGQGHNEAFF.

The chain joins TRBV21-1 to TRBJ2-1; the DNA was not used to check the table's D call, TRBD1. TRBV21-1 is flagged as a pseudogene. The CDR3 consists of 20 residues. The CDR3 is CASSDYGTGNRDPSYNEQFF. The CDR3 region has the DNA TGTGCCAGCAGCGACTACGGGACAGGCAATCGCGACCCCTCCTACAATGAGCAGTTCTTC.

The rearrangement joins TRBV30 to TRBJ1-2; D not resolved. Between the trimmed V and J ends, which lost 1 base and 4 bases, there was a span of 7 bases. Germline V gene data show CDR1 as GTSNPN and CDR2 as SVGIG (reference sequence). The CDR3 is 12 residues long. CDR3 amino acids: CAWSDSPYGYTF. DNA of the CDR3: TGTGCCTGGAGTGACTCACCCTATGGCTACACCTTC.

In DNA, the CDR3 is TGTGCCAGCTCACCACCGGAGAGGGAAAGGAACATTCAGTACTTC. This translates into CASSPPERERNIQYF. This chain links TRBV18 with TRBJ2-4, with D possibly TRBD2 on 5 matching bases. Germline values: CDR1 KGHSH, CDR2 LQKENI. The CDR3 has 15 residues. The V end lost 0 bases, the J end lost 7 bases, and 13 bases lay between the germline ends.

The chain combines TRBV25-1 with TRBJ1-1; no clear D. The V and J ends lost 3 bases and 6 bases respectively, with 8 bases between them. The CDR3 consists of 12 residues. The V gene's germline CDR1 is MGHDK and CDR2 SYGVNS. This CDR3 reads CASSDRGSEAFF. The CDR3 DNA reads TGTGCCAGCAGTGACCGGGGTTCTGAAGCTTTCTTT.

The chain combines TRBV14 with TRBJ2-1; perhaps TRBD2 as D (5 bases). V lost 5 bases and J lost 4, with 18 bases in between. This CDR3 region has 16 residues. Germline lookup yields CDR1 SGHDN and CDR2 FVKESK. CDR3 in DNA: TGTGCCAGCAGCTCCCGACTCTCGGGAAGATACAATGAGCAGTTCTTC. Protein: CASSSRLSGRYNEQFF.

The chain recombines TRBV7-2 with TRBJ2-5, with TRBD1 as a possible D gene (5 bases). Trimming cost V 4 bases and J 0 bases, with 15 bases left between them. CDR3 length equals 16 residues. Germline CDR1 and CDR2: SGHTA and FQGNSA. As DNA, the CDR3 is TGTGCCAGCAGCTCAGTCCTAGGGGATTACCAAGAGACCCAGTACTTC. Translating gives CASSSVLGDYQETQYF.

This chain links TRBV5-4 with TRBJ2-7; 8 bases fit TRBD2. The length of the CDR3 is 15 residues. Germline loops: CDR1 SGHNT, CDR2 YYREEE (reference sequence). V shed 4 bases and J 5 bases; nucleotides not matched to a gene: 11. The CDR3 loop reads CASSRTPGGLDEQYF. The CDR3 coding sequence is TGTGCCAGCAGCAGGACCCCGGGAGGGCTCGACGAGCAGTACTTC.

The chain couples TRBV3-1 (or the pseudogene TRBV3-2) to TRBJ2-7; TRBD1 agrees at 9 bases. This CDR3 is 16 amino acids long. The germline gives CDR1 LGHDT, CDR2 YNNKEL (reference sequence). The ends lost 2 bases at V and 2 bases at J; junction bases unmatched: 7. The CDR3 sequence is CASSQLLGTGPYEQYF. In DNA form, the CDR3 reads TGTGCCAGCAGCCAACTCTTAGGGACAGGGCCCTACGAGCAGTACTTC.

Here the CDR3 reads CASPMNSYEQYV. The CDR3 DNA reads as TGCGCCAGCCCTATGAACTCCTACGAGCAGTACGTC. This chain connects TRBV23-1 to TRBJ2-7; D unresolved. TRBV23-1 qualifies as an ORF whose function is uncertain. The CDR3 sequence is 12 residues long. Trimming took off 8 bases at V and 0 bases at J, with 8 bases between the two ends.

This chain connects TRBV6-4 to TRBJ1-4; 7 bases match TRBD1. CDR1 and CDR2 from the germline V gene are MRHNA and SNTAGT. Trimming cost V 5 bases and J 1 base; bases outside gene matches: 4. CDR3 length equals 15 residues. The CDR3 sequence is CASSSGGGTNEKLFF. CDR3 DNA sequence: TGTGCCAGCAGTTCAGGGGGAGGAACTAATGAAAAACTGTTTTTT.

The table lists this clone with a few counts. The chain is built from TRBV19 and TRBJ2-7; the D gene is possibly TRBD2 (6 bases). This CDR3 spans 16 amino acids. Germline lookup yields CDR1 LNHDA and CDR2 SQIVND (reference sequence). V lost 6 bases, J lost 3 bases, and 21 bases lay in between. CDR3 amino acids: CASSPGGAGPLYEQYF. In DNA form, the CDR3 reads TGTGCCAGTAGCCCCGGCGGGGCAGGGCCGCTCTACGAGCAGTACTTC.

The chain carries TRBV9 and TRBJ2-1; TRBD2 matches 9 bases. CDR1 SGDLS and CDR2 YYNGEE come from the germline V gene. Trimming at V came to 0 bases and at J to 6 bases, leaving 10 bases not matched to a gene. CDR3 length equals 17 residues. CDR3 amino acids: CASSVDTSGPILNEQFF. CDR3 sequence (DNA): TGTGCCAGCAGCGTAGATACTAGCGGGCCGATTCTCAATGAGCAGTTCTTC.

The CDR3 region has the DNA TGTGCCAGCAGCTCCGGACTAGCGGCCTCCTACGAGCAGTACGTC. Its protein product is CASSSGLAASYEQYV. The chain couples TRBV7-8 to TRBJ2-7; 10 nucleotides align to TRBD2. The germline V gene encodes CDR1 SGHVS and CDR2 FQNEAQ. The CDR3 is made up of 15 amino acids. After removal of 4 bases from V and 0 bases from J, the junction contained 3 bases not matched to a gene.

The chain combines TRBV15 with TRBJ2-2; D unresolved. This CDR3 region has 14 residues. Germline CDR1 LNHNV, CDR2 YYDKDF (reference sequence). The germline V and J ends were trimmed by 0 bases and 2 bases, with 4 bases remaining between them. The CDR3 coding sequence is TGTGCCACCAGCAGAGATATAAACACCGGGGAGCTGTTTTTT. Encoded protein: CATSRDINTGELFF.

The chain carries TRBV2 and TRBJ1-1, with a tentative D call TRBD1 (6 bases). The CDR3 totals 20 residues. Trimming pared 7 bases from V and 0 bases from J, leaving 30 bases between. CDR1 is SNHLY and CDR2 is FYNNEI in the germline V gene. The CDR3, as DNA: TGTGCCAGCATACGGAGTCCCGGTGGTAATACAGGGTCCATGAACACTGAAGCTTTCTTT. Amino acid sequence: CASIRSPGGNTGSMNTEAFF.

The chain combines TRBV7-9 with TRBJ1-6, with no clear D. The CDR3 covers 14 residues. Per germline, CDR1 SEHNR and CDR2 FQNEAQ (reference sequence). V lost 2 bases and J 8 bases, leaving 10 bases between the germline ends. CDR3 residues: CASSLPGWDSPLHF. The DNA of the CDR3 is TGTGCCAGCAGCTTACCGGGGTGGGATTCACCCCTCCACTTT.

This chain joins TRBV5-6 and TRBJ1-3, with D possibly TRBD1 on 6 matching bases. The CDR3 runs 14 residues. V shed 3 bases and J shed 5 bases, with 12 bases lying between them. Germline V CDR1 and CDR2: SGHDT, YYEEEE. CDR3: CASSSAGARNTIYF. CDR3 coding DNA: TGTGCCAGCAGCTCTGCAGGGGCAAGAAACACCATATATTTT.

J is TRBJ2-5 and V is TRBV5-1; 7 bases map to TRBD2. The junction had 9 bases not matched to a gene; V was cut back by 5 bases and J by 5 bases. Germline V gene lookup returns CDR1 SGHRS and CDR2 YFSETQ. This CDR3 contains 14 residues. The CDR3 reads CASRPGGSFETQYF. The CDR3 DNA is TGCGCCAGCAGGCCCGGCGGGAGTTTCGAGACCCAGTACTTC.

This chain links TRBV7-2 with TRBJ2-5; 7 bases are a match to TRBD1. The CDR3 covers 14 residues. Germline V gene lookup returns CDR1 SGHTA and CDR2 FQGNSA. V lost 5 bases and J lost 2; bases outside the gene matches: 5. The CDR3: CASSQPTGQETQYF. In DNA, the CDR3 is TGTGCCAGCAGCCAGCCGACAGGGCAAGAGACCCAGTACTTC. Variable domain in full (rest from reference TRBV7-2 and TRBJ2-5): GAGVSQSPSNKVTEKGKDVELRCDPISGHTALYWYRQSLGQGLEFLIYFQGNSAPDKSGLPSDRFSAERTGGSVSTLTIQRTQQEDSAVYLCASSQPTGQETQYFGPGTRLLVL.

The CDR3 DNA sequence: TGTGCCAGCAGTTCCGGACAGGCGGGATTAACTGAAGCTTTCTTT. Translating it yields CASSSGQAGLTEAFF. This chain uses TRBV6-2 or TRBV6-3 with TRBJ1-1, with 7 bases matching TRBD1. The CDR3 totals 15 residues. V lost 4 bases to trimming and J lost 5 bases; unmatched junction nucleotides: 10. CDR1 is MNHEY and CDR2 is SVGEGT in the germline V gene.

This clone turned up a few times. The chain combines TRBV18 with TRBJ2-1; 12 bases are shared with TRBD2. The CDR3 loop spans 17 amino acids. The V segment lost 3 bases and the J segment 1 base; nucleotides outside the gene matches: 4. In germline, CDR1 is KGHSH, CDR2 LQKENI. The CDR3 loop reads CASSPWTSGMSYNEQFF. The DNA for the CDR3 is TGTGCCAGCTCACCCTGGACTAGCGGGATGTCCTACAATGAGCAGTTCTTC.

This clone was counted a few times. The gene calls are TRBV5-8 and TRBJ2-7; 7 bases are a match to TRBD2. This CDR3 is built from 12 residues. V lost 6 bases to trimming and J lost 6 bases; unmatched junction nucleotides: 6. Germline V gene lookup returns CDR1 SGHTS and CDR2 YDEGEE. The CDR3 DNA reads TGTGCCAGCAACCTACTAGCGCCCGAGCAGTACTTC. Encoded protein: CASNLLAPEQYF.

This rearrangement joins TRBV6-1 to TRBJ2-7; perhaps TRBD1 as D (6 bases). The CDR3 extends over 15 amino acids. Trimming cost V 1 base and J 4 bases, with 14 bases left between them. CDR1 MNHNS and CDR2 SASEGT come from the germline V gene. The CDR3 bases are TGTGCCAGCAGTGAAGGCAGGGGAGCGGCTTACGAGCAGTACGTC. The encoded protein is CASSEGRGAAYEQYV.

The chain links TRBV3-1 (or the pseudogene TRBV3-2) to TRBJ2-3, with 10 positions matching TRBD2. The CDR3 has 15 residues. CDR1 is LGHDT and CDR2 is YNNKEL in the germline V gene (reference sequence). V lost 5 bases to trimming and J lost 2 bases; unmatched junction nucleotides: 4. The CDR3 loop reads CASSASGGTTDTQYF. The CDR3 DNA reads TGTGCCAGCAGCGCTAGCGGGGGTACCACAGATACGCAGTATTTT.

The chain joins TRBV28 to TRBJ1-5; 8 nucleotides match TRBD1. The V and J ends lost 3 bases and 5 bases, in that order; junction bases with no gene match: 6. CDR1 MDHEN and CDR2 SYDVKM come from the germline V gene. This CDR3 has 15 residues. CDR3 in amino acids: CASSFRQGLYQPQHF. The DNA of the CDR3 is TGTGCCAGCAGTTTTCGACAGGGGCTCTATCAGCCCCAGCATTTT.

The table lists this clone with a few counts. The chain has TRBV19 and TRBJ1-5; D is ambiguous. This CDR3 comprises 12 residues. The germline CDR1 and CDR2 sequences are LNHDA and SQIVND (reference sequence). The V and J ends lost 5 bases and 11 bases respectively, with 13 bases between them. In DNA, the CDR3 is TGTGCCAGTAGTCTTGGAGTTTTGGCCCAGCATTTT. Encoded protein: CASSLGVLAQHF.